The rows below give T cell receptor beta chains drawn from one sample of a study of shared clonotypes between healthy human individuals. The method was immunoSEQ multiplex PCR; TCRdb's version includes in-frame clones alone and lacks a portion of them. The data contain around 1.6 million clones, about 98% of them singletons. Sequences were obtained from naive CD4+ T cells sorted from blood. The receptors come from a man aged 30-40 years in good health. Both conserved end residues are part of each CDR3.

v_gene | CDR3aa
TRBV5-1 | CASSKREGPDEQFF
TRBV25-1 | CASSTGTSGTDTQYF
TRBV5-1 | CASSLAAPGPGELFF
TRBV5-5 | CASSLSDTYEQYF
TRBV6-5 | CASSYGGATDTQYF
TRBV29-1 | CSATQGGLSYNEQFF
TRBV25-1 | CASRGAGATYEQYF
TRBV6-6 | CASSYERRGDGYTF
TRBV7-9 | CASSLVGDASGSNTEAFF
TRBV27 | CASSSQGPAYEQYF
TRBV7-9 | CASSLMGRSDTQYF
TRBV7-2 | CASSPRGLNYGYTF
TRBV6-4 | CASQSDQSF
TRBV27 | CASSTPSAGGPGETQYF
TRBV5-1 | CASSLERGEDEQFF
TRBV25-1 | CASSDPRWYTGELFF
TRBV11-2 | CASSRDAGQEQFF
TRBV4-1 | CASSQDVAGGLQETQYF
TRBV7-2 | CASSIGLAAGNEQFF
TRBV7-6 | CASSLGLAGAFYEQYF